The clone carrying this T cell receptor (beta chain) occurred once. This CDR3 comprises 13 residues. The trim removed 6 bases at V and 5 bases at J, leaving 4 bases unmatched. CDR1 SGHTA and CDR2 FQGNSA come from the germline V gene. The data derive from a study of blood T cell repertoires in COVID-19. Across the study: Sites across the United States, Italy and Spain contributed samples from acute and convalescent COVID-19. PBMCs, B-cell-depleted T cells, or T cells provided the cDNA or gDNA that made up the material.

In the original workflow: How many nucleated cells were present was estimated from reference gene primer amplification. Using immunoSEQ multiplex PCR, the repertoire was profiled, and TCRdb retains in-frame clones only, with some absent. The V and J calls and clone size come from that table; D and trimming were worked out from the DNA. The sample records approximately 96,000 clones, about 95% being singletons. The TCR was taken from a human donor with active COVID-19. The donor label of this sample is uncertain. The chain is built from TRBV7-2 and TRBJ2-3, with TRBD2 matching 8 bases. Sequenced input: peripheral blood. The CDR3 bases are TGTGCCAGCAGTCCCCGGGAGGGAGATACGCAGTATTTT. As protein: CASSPREGDTQYF.